Presented here are 25 T cell receptor beta chains from one specimen sequenced in a study of T cells in localized non-small cell lung cancer. Using immunoSEQ multiplex PCR, the repertoire was profiled, and TCRdb retains in-frame clones only, with some absent. The sample lists 25,000 to 40,000 clones, around four fifths occurring once. The sample consisted of peripheral blood, taken before any cancer treatment. The receptors originated from a male donor older than 55 with stage III squamous cell lung carcinoma.

V is TRBV5-1 and J is TRBJ2-5, with D unresolved. Trimming took off 0 bases at V and 2 bases at J, with 14 bases between the two ends. There are 16 residues in the CDR3. CDR1 is SGHRS, CDR2 YFSETQ, per germline. Here the CDR3 DNA reads TGCGCCAGCAGCTTGGTGGGCGAACTTCAACAAGAGACCCAGTACTTC. Encoded protein: CASSLVGELQQETQYF.

The chain combines TRBV19 with TRBJ2-1; either TRBD1 or TRBD2 may supply D (5 bases each). The V end lost 0 bases, the J end lost 5 bases, and 17 bases lay between the germline ends. The germline gives CDR1 LNHDA, CDR2 SQIVND (reference sequence). This CDR3 region has 17 residues. CDR3 sequence (DNA): TGTGCCAGTAGTATAGATTCGGGGCACGGCCGCCACAATGAGCAGTTCTTC. Translation gives CASSIDSGHGRHNEQFF.

The CDR3 reads CASSDRTGTGEKLFF. CDR3 nucleotide sequence: TGTGCCAGCAGTGACCGGACAGGGACAGGGGAAAAACTGTTTTTT. The rearrangement joins TRBV25-1 to TRBJ1-4; TRBD1 aligns across 9 bases. The CDR3 has 15 amino acids. CDR1 and CDR2 from the germline V gene are MGHDK and SYGVNS. With V trimmed by 3 bases and J by 8 bases, 7 bases remained unmatched.

CDR3 residues: CASSSRTGMNTEAFF. Written as DNA, the CDR3 is TGTGCCAGCAGCTCCCGGACAGGAATGAACACTGAAGCTTTCTTT. The chain recombines TRBV7-2 with TRBJ1-1, with 7 positions matching TRBD1. V shed 4 bases, J shed 0 bases, and the junction held 5 bases outside the gene matches. This CDR3 spans 15 amino acids. Germline V lookup: CDR1 SGHTA, CDR2 FQGNSA.

This chain joins TRBV27 and TRBJ2-1; D is uncertain. There are 14 residues in the CDR3. Germline V gives CDR1 MNHEY, CDR2 SMNVEV (reference sequence). V gave up 3 bases and J gave up 9 bases, with 15 bases separating them. CDR3 protein: CASSFLERSIEQFF. The CDR3 region has the DNA TGTGCCAGCAGTTTCCTCGAGAGATCGATTGAGCAGTTCTTC.

The V and J genes are TRBV30 and TRBJ2-3; 8 bases fit TRBD1. The CDR3 extends over 15 amino acids. Germline V lookup: CDR1 GTSNPN, CDR2 SVGIG (reference sequence). The V and J ends lost 2 bases and 0 bases, in that order; junction bases with no gene match: 4. CDR3: CAWSRTGTSTDTQYF. The CDR3 DNA reads as TGTGCCTGGAGTAGGACAGGGACTAGCACAGATACGCAGTATTTT.

The chain links TRBV7-9 to TRBJ1-2; no clear D. The length of the CDR3 is 11 residues. V was shortened by 7 bases and J by 8 bases, with 11 bases between the two germline ends. Germline values: CDR1 SEHNR, CDR2 FQNEAQ (reference sequence). The CDR3 DNA reads as TGTGCCAGCACCCTTTTGGTAGGCTACACCTTC. This encodes CASTLLVGYTF.

Relative to its sample, this clone is medium-sized. This chain connects TRBV28 to TRBJ1-2, with D perhaps matching TRBD1 (6 bases). There are 15 residues in the CDR3. Germline CDR1 reads MDHEN; CDR2 reads SYDVKM. The germline V and J ends were trimmed by 5 bases and 2 bases, with 15 bases remaining between them. CDR3 residues: CASSMQTGLNYGYTF. The CDR3 region has the DNA TGTGCCAGCAGTATGCAGACAGGCCTCAACTATGGCTACACCTTC.

This chain joins TRBV10-3 and TRBJ1-1; D not resolved. V lost 4 bases to trimming and J lost 4 bases, with 13 bases between them. The germline V gene encodes CDR1 ENHRY and CDR2 SYGVKD. This CDR3 is built from 14 residues. The CDR3 DNA follows: TGTGCCATCAGTGGGAAGGTTTTTAGCACTGAAGCTTTCTTT. Residues: CAISGKVFSTEAFF.

The chain joins TRBV27 to TRBJ2-3; D gene unclear. Germline V CDR1 and CDR2: MNHEY, SMNVEV (reference sequence). CDR3 length: 13 residues. V lost 3 bases and J 10 bases, leaving 14 bases between the germline ends. The CDR3 sequence is CASSFSVQYSQYF. CDR3 bases: TGTGCCAGCAGTTTTTCCGTACAGTACTCGCAGTATTTT.

This sequence joins TRBV19 and TRBJ2-5, with TRBD1 matching over 7 bases. The V segment lost 6 bases and the J segment 4 bases; nucleotides outside the gene matches: 8. The V gene's germline CDR1 is LNHDA and CDR2 SQIVND (reference sequence). The CDR3 runs 14 residues. CDR3 bases: TGTGCCAGTAGAAGTCAGGGGGTCCCAGAGACCCAGTACTTC. This codes for CASRSQGVPETQYF.

This chain connects TRBV29-1 to TRBJ1-1, with 8 positions matching TRBD1. J was trimmed by 1 base and V by 3 bases; bases with no gene match: 1. CDR3 length: 13 amino acids. Looked up from germline, CDR1 is SQVTM and CDR2 is ANQGSEA. CDR3: CSVDRGPNTEAFF. As DNA, the CDR3 is TGCAGCGTTGACAGGGGGCCGAACACTGAAGCTTTCTTT.

With regard to this clone: At the DNA level, this CDR3 is encoded by other sequences in the same sample as well. The J gene is TRBJ2-5, the V gene TRBV27; D is undetermined. Trimming pared 0 bases from V and 5 bases from J, leaving 4 bases between. The CDR3 is 12 residues long. Germline V gives CDR1 MNHEY, CDR2 SMNVEV (reference sequence). The CDR3 loop reads CASSLSGETQYF. CDR3 coding DNA: TGTGCCAGCAGTTTATCCGGGGAGACCCAGTACTTC.

This clone was seen more than once but under ten times. The V call is TRBV5-1, the J call TRBJ2-4, with D possibly being TRBD1 (6 bases). Germline CDR1 reads SGHRS; CDR2 reads YFSETQ. The V and J ends lost 0 bases and 8 bases respectively, with 15 bases between them. This CDR3 region has 15 residues. The CDR3 here is CASSLDSGAADIQYF. The CDR3, as DNA: TGCGCCAGCAGCTTGGATTCAGGGGCGGCGGACATTCAGTACTTC. Together with reference TRBV5-1 and TRBJ2-4, the CDR3 gives the full variable domain: KAGVTQTPRYLIKTRGQQVTLSCSPISGHRSVSWYQQTPGQGLQFLFEYFSETQRNKGNFPGRFSGRQFSNSRSEMNVSTLELGDSALYLCASSLDSGAADIQYFGAGTRLSVL.

In this sample, this clone turned up a few times. V gene TRBV7-2 combines with J gene TRBJ1-1; 9 bases fit TRBD1. Germline V gene data show CDR1 as SGHTA and CDR2 as FQGNSA. CDR3 length equals 15 residues. Trimming at V came to 5 bases and at J to 4 bases, leaving 8 bases not matched to a gene. The CDR3 sequence is CASSARTGDGTEAFF. The CDR3 nucleotides are TGTGCCAGCAGCGCAAGGACAGGGGATGGCACTGAAGCTTTCTTT.

This clone turned up a few times. V is TRBV20-1 and J is TRBJ1-4; D gene uncertain. The CDR3 covers 11 residues. Per the germline V gene, CDR1 is DFQATT and CDR2 is SNEGSKA (reference sequence). Trimming stripped 4 bases from V and 8 bases from J, with 8 bases between. The CDR3 DNA reads as TGCAGTGCTACTGCAGTCGAAAAACTGTTTTTT. Protein product: CSATAVEKLFF.

The rearrangement joins TRBV9 to TRBJ2-2, with D unresolved. The CDR3 sequence is 15 residues long. Germline CDR1 is SGDLS and CDR2 is YYNGEE. Trimming pared 0 bases from V and 5 bases from J, leaving 11 bases between. The CDR3 region has the DNA TGTGCCAGCAGCGTAGGGGTGGTAGGAACCGGGGAGCTGTTTTTT. This codes for CASSVGVVGTGELFF.

This chain connects TRBV27 to TRBJ2-1, with TRBD1 matching over 9 bases. This CDR3 is 14 amino acids long. With 6 bases clipped from V and 8 bases from J, the junction kept 8 bases outside the gene matches. Germline CDR1 is MNHEY and CDR2 is SMNVEV (reference sequence). This chain's CDR3 is CASSAGTGPYEQFF. The CDR3 bases are TGTGCCAGCAGCGCCGGGACAGGGCCGTATGAGCAGTTCTTC.

The chain is built from TRBV7-3 and TRBJ1-1; D not resolved. This CDR3 contains 17 residues. Germline V gene lookup returns CDR1 SGHTA and CDR2 FQGTGA. V lost 2 bases and J 4 bases, leaving 20 bases between the germline ends. CDR3 bases: TGTGCCAGCAGCTTAGGGTTAACGACCGGGTGGGGCACTGAAGCTTTCTTT. Protein: CASSLGLTTGWGTEAFF.

The chain employs TRBV15 and TRBJ2-1; no clear D. Between the trimmed V and J ends, which lost 0 bases and 6 bases, there was a span of 6 bases. CDR1 is LNHNV, CDR2 YYDKDF, per germline (reference sequence). CDR3 length: 13 amino acids. The CDR3 here is CATSRDSSNEQFF. CDR3 DNA: TGTGCCACCAGCAGAGATAGTAGCAATGAGCAGTTCTTC. The full variable domain, in which reference TRBV15 and TRBJ2-1 provide the parts outside the CDR3, is DAMVIQNPRYQVTQFGKPVTLSCSQTLNHNVMYWYQQKSSQAPKLLFHYYDKDFNNEADTPDNFQSRRPNTSFCFLDIRSPGLGDTAMYLCATSRDSSNEQFFGPGTRLTVL.

This chain connects TRBV20-1 to TRBJ2-1; D is unresolved. The CDR3 runs 11 residues. V was pared by 7 bases and J by 5 bases, with 9 bases between. Germline-derived CDR1 and CDR2 are DFQATT and SNEGSKA (reference sequence). In nucleotides, the CDR3 is TGCAGTGGAGTTACGGACAATGAGCAGTTCTTC. Translated: CSGVTDNEQFF.

A few counts support this clone. The chain has TRBV7-3 and TRBJ1-5; 7 bases are shared with TRBD1. Germline CDR1 reads SGHTA; CDR2 reads FQGTGA. The CDR3 has 19 residues. After removal of 2 bases from V and 0 bases from J, the junction contained 13 bases not matched to a gene. The CDR3 is CASSLDLGQLGYSNQPQHF. CDR3 DNA: TGTGCCAGCAGCTTAGATTTGGGACAGCTGGGGTATAGCAATCAGCCCCAGCATTTT.

To note about this clone: The junction and the germline gene differ at one end; a read error may be behind it. The chain uses TRBV7-7 and TRBJ2-7, with D hard to call. CDR1 SSHAT and CDR2 FNYEAQ come from the germline V gene (reference sequence). The CDR3 contains 12 residues. The CDR3 nucleotides are TGTGCTAGCAGCTTCCCCCCCTACGAGCAGTACTTC. This gives the protein CASSFPPYEQYF.

This clone was seen a few times. The gene calls are TRBV7-2 and TRBJ1-5; D unresolved. Germline values: CDR1 SGHTA, CDR2 FQGNSA. The V and J ends lost 3 bases and 4 bases respectively, with 4 bases between them. This CDR3 is built from 12 residues. The CDR3 DNA reads TGTGCCAGCAGCTTGGAGAATCAGCCCCAGCATTTT. The encoded protein is CASSLENQPQHF.

The chain recombines TRBV4-3 with TRBJ1-6; unclear D gene. Trimming took off 4 bases at V and 7 bases at J, with 17 bases between the two ends. The CDR3 sequence is 16 residues long. Germline V CDR1 and CDR2: LGHNA, YSLEER. Here the CDR3 DNA reads TGCGCCAGCAGCCCTTCAGAAAGTGGTGTGAATTCACCCCTCCACTTT. As protein: CASSPSESGVNSPLHF.